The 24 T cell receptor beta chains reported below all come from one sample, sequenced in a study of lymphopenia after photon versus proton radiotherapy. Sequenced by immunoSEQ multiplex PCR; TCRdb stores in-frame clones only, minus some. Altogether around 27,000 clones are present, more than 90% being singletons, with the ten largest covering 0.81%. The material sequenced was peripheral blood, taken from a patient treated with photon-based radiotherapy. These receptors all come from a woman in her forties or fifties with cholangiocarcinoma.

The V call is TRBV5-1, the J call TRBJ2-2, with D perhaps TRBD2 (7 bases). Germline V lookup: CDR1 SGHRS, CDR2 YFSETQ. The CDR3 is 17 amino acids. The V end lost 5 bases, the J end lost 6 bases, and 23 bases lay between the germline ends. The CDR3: CASRAPGDYSGSGELFF. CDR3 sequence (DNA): TGCGCCAGCAGGGCCCCAGGGGACTACAGCGGGTCCGGGGAGCTGTTTTTT.

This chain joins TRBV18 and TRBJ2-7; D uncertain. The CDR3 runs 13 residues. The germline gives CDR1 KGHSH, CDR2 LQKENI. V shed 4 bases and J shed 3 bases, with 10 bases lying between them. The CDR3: CASSRTRNYEQYF. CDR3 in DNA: TGTGCCAGCTCACGCACCCGTAACTACGAGCAGTACTTC.

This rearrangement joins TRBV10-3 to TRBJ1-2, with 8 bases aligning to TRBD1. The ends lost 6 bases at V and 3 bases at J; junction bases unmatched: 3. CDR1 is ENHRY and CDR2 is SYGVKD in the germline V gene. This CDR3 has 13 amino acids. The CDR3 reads CAISPGQDYGYTF. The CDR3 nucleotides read TGTGCCATCAGCCCGGGACAGGACTATGGCTACACCTTC.

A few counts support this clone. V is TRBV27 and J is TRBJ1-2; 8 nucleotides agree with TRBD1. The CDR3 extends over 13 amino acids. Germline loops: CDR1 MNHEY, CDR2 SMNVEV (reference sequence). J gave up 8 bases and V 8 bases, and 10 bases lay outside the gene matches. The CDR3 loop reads CASGRTGQGGYTF. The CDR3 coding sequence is TGTGCCAGCGGACGGACAGGGCAGGGGGGCTACACCTTC.

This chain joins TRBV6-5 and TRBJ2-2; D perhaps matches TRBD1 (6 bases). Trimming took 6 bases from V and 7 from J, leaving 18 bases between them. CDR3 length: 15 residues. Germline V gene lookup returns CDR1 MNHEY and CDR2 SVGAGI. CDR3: CASRGTQGAYGELFF. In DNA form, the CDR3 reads TGTGCCAGCAGGGGGACACAGGGCGCGTACGGGGAGCTGTTTTTT.

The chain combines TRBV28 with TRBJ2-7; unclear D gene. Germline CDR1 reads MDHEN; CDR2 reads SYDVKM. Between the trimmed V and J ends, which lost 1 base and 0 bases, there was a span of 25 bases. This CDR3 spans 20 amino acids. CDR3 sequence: CASSLLGMAVLARSSYEQYF. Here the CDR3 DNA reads TGTGCCAGCAGTTTATTGGGTATGGCGGTATTAGCCAGGTCCTCCTACGAGCAGTACTTC.

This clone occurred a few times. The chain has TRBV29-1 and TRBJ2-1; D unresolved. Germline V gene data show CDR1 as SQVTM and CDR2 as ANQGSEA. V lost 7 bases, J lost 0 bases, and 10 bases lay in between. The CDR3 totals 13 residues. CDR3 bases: TGCAGCGGCTTGGTGAGCTCCTACAATGAGCAGTTCTTC. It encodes CSGLVSSYNEQFF.

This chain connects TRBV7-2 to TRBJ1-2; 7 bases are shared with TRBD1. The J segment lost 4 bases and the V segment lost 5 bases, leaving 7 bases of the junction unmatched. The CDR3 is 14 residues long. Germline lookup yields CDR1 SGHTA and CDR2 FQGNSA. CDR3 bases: TGTGCCAGCAGCCCGGGGACAGCAGCCTATGGCTACACCTTC. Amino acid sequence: CASSPGTAAYGYTF.

The CDR3 loop reads CASSSTYRAGQGDGTEAFF. The CDR3 DNA reads TGTGCCAGCAGCTCTACATACCGGGCAGGACAGGGCGATGGGACTGAAGCTTTCTTT. J is TRBJ1-1 and V is TRBV7-9, with 8 nucleotides matching TRBD1. CDR1 is SEHNR and CDR2 is FQNEAQ in the germline V gene (reference sequence). Germline trimming cut 4 bases from V and 5 bases from J; bases unmatched to any gene: 21. The CDR3 has 19 amino acids. Based on the CDR3 plus reference TRBV7-9 and TRBJ1-1, the full variable domain is DTGVSQNPRHKITKRGQNVTFRCDPISEHNRLYWYRQTLGQGPEFLTYFQNEAQLEKSRLLSDRFSAERPKGSFSTLEIQRTEQGDSAMYLCASSSTYRAGQGDGTEAFFGQGTRLTVV.

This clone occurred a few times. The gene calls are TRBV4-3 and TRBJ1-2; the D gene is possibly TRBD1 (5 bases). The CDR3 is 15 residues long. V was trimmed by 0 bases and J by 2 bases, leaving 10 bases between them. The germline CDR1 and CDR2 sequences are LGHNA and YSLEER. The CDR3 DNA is TGCGCCAGCAGCCAAGATCAGGCAGGGAACTATGGCTACACCTTC. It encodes CASSQDQAGNYGYTF.

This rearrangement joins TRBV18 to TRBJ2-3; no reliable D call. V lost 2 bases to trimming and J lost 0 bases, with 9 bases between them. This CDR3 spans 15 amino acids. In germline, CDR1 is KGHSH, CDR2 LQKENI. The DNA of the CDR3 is TGTGCCAGCTCACCATCTGCCAGAAGCACAGATACGCAGTATTTT. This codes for CASSPSARSTDTQYF.

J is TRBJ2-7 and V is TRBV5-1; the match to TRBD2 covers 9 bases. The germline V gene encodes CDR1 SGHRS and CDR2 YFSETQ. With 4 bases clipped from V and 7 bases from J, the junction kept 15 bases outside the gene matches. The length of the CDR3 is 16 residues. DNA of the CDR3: TGCGCCAGCAGCCCAACTGCTGGCGGGGGGGCGGAGGAGCAGTACTTC. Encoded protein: CASSPTAGGGAEEQYF.

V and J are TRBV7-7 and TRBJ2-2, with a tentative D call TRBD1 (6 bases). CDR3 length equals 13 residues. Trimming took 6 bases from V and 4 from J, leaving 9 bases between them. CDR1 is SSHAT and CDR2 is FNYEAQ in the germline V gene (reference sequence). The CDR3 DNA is TGTGCCAGCAGGGAGACAGGCACCGGGGAGCTGTTTTTT. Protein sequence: CASRETGTGELFF. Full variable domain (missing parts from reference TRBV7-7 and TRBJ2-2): GAGVSQSPRYKVTKRGQDVTLRCDPISSHATLYWYQQALGQGPEFLTYFNYEAQPDKSGLPSDRFSAERPEGSISTLTIQRTEQRDSAMYRCASRETGTGELFFGEGSRLTVL.

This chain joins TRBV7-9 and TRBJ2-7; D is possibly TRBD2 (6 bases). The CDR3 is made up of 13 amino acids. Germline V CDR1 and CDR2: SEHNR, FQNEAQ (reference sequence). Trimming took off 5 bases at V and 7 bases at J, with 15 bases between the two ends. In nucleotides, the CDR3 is TGTGCCAGCAGCCCCCGGGACTCCGGTGAGCAGTACTTC. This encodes CASSPRDSGEQYF.

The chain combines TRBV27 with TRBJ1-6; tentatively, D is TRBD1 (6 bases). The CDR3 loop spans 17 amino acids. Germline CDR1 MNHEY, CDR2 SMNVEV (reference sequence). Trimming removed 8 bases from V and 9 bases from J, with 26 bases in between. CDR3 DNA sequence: TGTGCCAGCGCTACCATAAGGGGGGCCTCTCCGGGTTCACCCCTCCACTTT. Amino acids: CASATIRGASPGSPLHF.

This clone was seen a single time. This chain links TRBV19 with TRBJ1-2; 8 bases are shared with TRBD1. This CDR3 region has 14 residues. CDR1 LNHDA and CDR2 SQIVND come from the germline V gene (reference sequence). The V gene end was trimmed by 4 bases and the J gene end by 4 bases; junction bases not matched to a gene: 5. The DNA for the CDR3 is TGTGCCAGTAGTAGGACAGGGAATCCCTATGGCTACACCTTC. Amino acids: CASSRTGNPYGYTF.

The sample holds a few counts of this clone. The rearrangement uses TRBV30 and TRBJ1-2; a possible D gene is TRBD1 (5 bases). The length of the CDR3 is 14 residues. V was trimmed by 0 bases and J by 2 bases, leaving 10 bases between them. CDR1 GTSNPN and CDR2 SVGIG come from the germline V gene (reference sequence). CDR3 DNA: TGTGCCTGGAGTGTACGGAGACAGAACTATGGCTACACCTTC. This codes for CAWSVRRQNYGYTF. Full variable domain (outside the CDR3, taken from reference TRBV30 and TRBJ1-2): SQTIHQWPATLVQPVGSPLSLECTVEGTSNPNLYWYRQAAGRGLQLLFYSVGIGQISSEVPQNLSASRPQDRQFILSSKKLLLSDSGFYLCAWSVRRQNYGYTFGSGTRLTVV.

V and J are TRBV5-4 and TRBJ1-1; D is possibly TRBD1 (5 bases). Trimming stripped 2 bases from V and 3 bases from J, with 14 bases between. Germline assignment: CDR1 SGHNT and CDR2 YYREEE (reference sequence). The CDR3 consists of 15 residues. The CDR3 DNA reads TGTGCCAGCAGCTTAGGGGAGGGACGATACACTGAAGCTTTCTTT. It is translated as CASSLGEGRYTEAFF.

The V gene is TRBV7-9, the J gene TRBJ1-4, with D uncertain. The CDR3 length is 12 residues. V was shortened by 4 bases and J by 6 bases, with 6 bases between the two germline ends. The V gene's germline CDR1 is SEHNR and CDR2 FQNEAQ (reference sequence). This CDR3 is CASSSLDEKLFF. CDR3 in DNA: TGTGCCAGCAGCTCCTTGGATGAAAAACTGTTTTTT.

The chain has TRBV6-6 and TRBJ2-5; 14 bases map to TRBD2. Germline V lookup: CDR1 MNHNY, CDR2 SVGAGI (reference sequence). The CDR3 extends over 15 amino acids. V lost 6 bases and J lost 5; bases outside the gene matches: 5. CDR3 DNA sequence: TGTGCCAGCAGGCGACTAGCGGGGGGGCGGGAGACCCAGTACTTC. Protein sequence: CASRRLAGGRETQYF.

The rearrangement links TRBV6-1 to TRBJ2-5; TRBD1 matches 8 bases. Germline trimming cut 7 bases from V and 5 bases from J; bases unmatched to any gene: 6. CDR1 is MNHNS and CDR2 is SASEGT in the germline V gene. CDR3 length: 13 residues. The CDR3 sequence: CASNPRTGETQYF. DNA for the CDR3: TGTGCCAGCAACCCCCGGACAGGGGAGACCCAGTACTTC.

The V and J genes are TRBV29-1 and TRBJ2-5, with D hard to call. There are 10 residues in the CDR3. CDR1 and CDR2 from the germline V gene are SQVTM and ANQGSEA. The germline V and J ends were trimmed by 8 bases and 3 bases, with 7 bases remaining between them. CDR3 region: CSIEEETQYF. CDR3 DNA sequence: TGCAGCATCGAGGAAGAGACCCAGTACTTC.

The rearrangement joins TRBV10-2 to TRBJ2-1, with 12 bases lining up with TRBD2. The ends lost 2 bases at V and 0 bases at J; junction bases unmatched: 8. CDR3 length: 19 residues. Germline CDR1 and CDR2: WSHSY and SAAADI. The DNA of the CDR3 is TGCGCCAGCAGTGAGATGGTACTAGCGGGGGGTTACTCCTACAATGAGCAGTTCTTC. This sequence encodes CASSEMVLAGGYSYNEQFF.

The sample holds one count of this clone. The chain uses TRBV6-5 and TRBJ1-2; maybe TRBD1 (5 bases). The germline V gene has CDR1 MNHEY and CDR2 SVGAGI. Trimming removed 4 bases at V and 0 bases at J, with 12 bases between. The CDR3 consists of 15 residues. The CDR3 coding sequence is TGTGCCAGCAGTTCTGGACATTCAGCTAACTATGGCTACACCTTC. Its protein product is CASSSGHSANYGYTF.